A single sample is the source of the 10 T cell receptor beta chains below, sequenced in a study of regulatory T cells in long-lasting Graves disease. Investigators prepared the TCR beta libraries by applying iRepertoire HTBI primers and Arm-PCR of CDR3 regions. TCRdb re-called the multiplex PCR reads with MiXCR, one entry per CDR3 protein. The table includes about 470,000 distinct CDR3 sequences, 15% to 20% detected once. Noted time point: newly diagnosed GD, antithyroid drugs for less than 3 months. PBMC RNA was the source of the TCR library. These same data were also listed under a study on T cells in Graves' hyperthyroidism and ophthalmopathy.

The sequencing used peripheral blood mononuclear cells (PBMCs), collected at new diagnosis, from a patient treated with antithyroid drugs. These TCRs come from a man aged 40-49 years with Graves disease.

At least ten counts were recorded for this clonotype. The V and J genes are TRBV15 and TRBJ2-3; 9 positions agree with TRBD1. Looked up from germline, CDR1 is LNHNV and CDR2 is YYDKDF (reference sequence). Trimming cost V 4 bases and J 3 bases; bases outside gene matches: 5. The length of the CDR3 is 15 residues. For the CDR3, the DNA is TGTGCCACCAGCACGGGACAGGGTGGGACAGATACGCAGTATTTT. Encoded protein: CATSTGQGGTDTQYF.

This clonotype occurred many times. The chain has TRBV3-1 and TRBJ2-5, with 15 bases identical to TRBD2. CDR3 length: 17 amino acids. J gave up 0 bases and V 3 bases, and 2 bases lay outside the gene matches. Germline CDR1 and CDR2: LGHDT and YNNKEL (reference sequence). In DNA form, the CDR3 reads TGTGCCAGCAGCCATGGGACTAGCGGGAGGTACCAAGAGACCCAGTACTTC. Protein product: CASSHGTSGRYQETQYF.

This clonotype has a handful of counts. This chain connects TRBV20-1 to TRBJ2-2; D may be TRBD1 (6 bases). The V gene's germline CDR1 is DFQATT and CDR2 SNEGSKA (reference sequence). This CDR3 spans 16 amino acids. V lost 1 base to trimming and J lost 4 bases, with 16 bases between them. For the CDR3, the DNA is TGCAGTGCTAGAGTAGGGGGTAGCGTTGGCACCGGGGAGCTGTTTTTT. This gives the protein CSARVGGSVGTGELFF.

This clonotype occurred many times. V is TRBV7-9 and J is TRBJ2-7, with 7 positions matching TRBD1. Germline lookup yields CDR1 SEHNR and CDR2 FQNEAQ (reference sequence). CDR3 length: 14 amino acids. V shed 5 bases and J 5 bases; nucleotides not matched to a gene: 9. The CDR3 region has the DNA TGTGCCAGCAGCCCGGGACAGAGCCTGAACGAGCAGTACTTC. It translates to CASSPGQSLNEQYF.

This clonotype has just a few counts. This chain uses TRBV18 with TRBJ1-4, with D possibly matching TRBD1 (5 bases). Trimming stripped 4 bases from V and 0 bases from J, with 18 bases between. Per the germline V gene, CDR1 is KGHSH and CDR2 is LQKENI. This CDR3 is built from 18 residues. The CDR3 bases are TGTGCCAGCTCACAGCTAGGGACCGGCCAAGCAACTAATGAAAAACTGTTTTTT. Its protein is CASSQLGTGQATNEKLFF.

Notes on this clonotype: A much larger clone lies one base from this, so it may be a read error. The J gene is TRBJ2-4, the V gene TRBV11-2; the match to TRBD2 covers 12 bases. The CDR3 covers 17 residues. Germline CDR1 and CDR2: SGHAT and FQNNGV. V shed 5 bases, J shed 13 bases, and the junction held 18 bases outside the gene matches. CDR3 residues: CASSPGLGLAGWGEQYF. The DNA for the CDR3 is TGTGCCAGCAGCCCGGGCCTCGGACTAGCGGGATGGGGTGAGCAGTACTTC.

Only a few counts were recorded for this clonotype. The chain carries TRBV19 and TRBJ1-1; D is unclear. Trimming shortened V by 1 base and J by 4 bases, and 7 bases separated the two germline ends. The CDR3 is made up of 13 amino acids. The V gene's germline CDR1 is LNHDA and CDR2 SQIVND (reference sequence). CDR3 nucleotide sequence: TGTGCCAGTAGTATAGGTTCCCGCACTGAAGCTTTCTTT. This gives the protein CASSIGSRTEAFF.

This clonotype was observed a few times. This may come from a read error, since a much larger clone is one base off. This sequence joins TRBV10-1 and TRBJ2-7; D is uncertain. The CDR3 has 14 residues. Trimming stripped 2 bases from V and 2 bases from J, with 10 bases between. The germline gives CDR1 WNHNN, CDR2 SYGVQD (reference sequence). The CDR3 sequence is CASSEPKDAYEQYF. The CDR3 DNA reads TGCGCCAGCAGTGAGCCTAAGGATGCCTACGAGCAGTACTTC.

The table lists this clonotype with many counts. The genes are TRBV29-1 and TRBJ1-5, with 8 bases fitting TRBD1. Germline V gene data show CDR1 as SQVTM and CDR2 as ANQGSEA. CDR3 length: 15 residues. V was clipped by 5 bases and J by 2 bases; unmatched bases: 8. CDR3 region: CSVSTGAGGNQPQHF. CDR3 sequence (DNA): TGCAGCGTTTCGACAGGGGCAGGGGGCAATCAGCCCCAGCATTTT.

At least ten counts were recorded for this clonotype. The rearrangement uses TRBV12-3 or TRBV12-4 and TRBJ2-1, with a possible D match to TRBD1 (6 bases). The J call may be in error: the DNA end matches TRBJ2-5 better. The CDR3 consists of 14 residues. The CDR3 DNA is TGTGCCAGCAGCCCCAGGGGCCGGGGAGAGACCCAGTACTTC. Translating it yields CASSPRGRGETQYF.